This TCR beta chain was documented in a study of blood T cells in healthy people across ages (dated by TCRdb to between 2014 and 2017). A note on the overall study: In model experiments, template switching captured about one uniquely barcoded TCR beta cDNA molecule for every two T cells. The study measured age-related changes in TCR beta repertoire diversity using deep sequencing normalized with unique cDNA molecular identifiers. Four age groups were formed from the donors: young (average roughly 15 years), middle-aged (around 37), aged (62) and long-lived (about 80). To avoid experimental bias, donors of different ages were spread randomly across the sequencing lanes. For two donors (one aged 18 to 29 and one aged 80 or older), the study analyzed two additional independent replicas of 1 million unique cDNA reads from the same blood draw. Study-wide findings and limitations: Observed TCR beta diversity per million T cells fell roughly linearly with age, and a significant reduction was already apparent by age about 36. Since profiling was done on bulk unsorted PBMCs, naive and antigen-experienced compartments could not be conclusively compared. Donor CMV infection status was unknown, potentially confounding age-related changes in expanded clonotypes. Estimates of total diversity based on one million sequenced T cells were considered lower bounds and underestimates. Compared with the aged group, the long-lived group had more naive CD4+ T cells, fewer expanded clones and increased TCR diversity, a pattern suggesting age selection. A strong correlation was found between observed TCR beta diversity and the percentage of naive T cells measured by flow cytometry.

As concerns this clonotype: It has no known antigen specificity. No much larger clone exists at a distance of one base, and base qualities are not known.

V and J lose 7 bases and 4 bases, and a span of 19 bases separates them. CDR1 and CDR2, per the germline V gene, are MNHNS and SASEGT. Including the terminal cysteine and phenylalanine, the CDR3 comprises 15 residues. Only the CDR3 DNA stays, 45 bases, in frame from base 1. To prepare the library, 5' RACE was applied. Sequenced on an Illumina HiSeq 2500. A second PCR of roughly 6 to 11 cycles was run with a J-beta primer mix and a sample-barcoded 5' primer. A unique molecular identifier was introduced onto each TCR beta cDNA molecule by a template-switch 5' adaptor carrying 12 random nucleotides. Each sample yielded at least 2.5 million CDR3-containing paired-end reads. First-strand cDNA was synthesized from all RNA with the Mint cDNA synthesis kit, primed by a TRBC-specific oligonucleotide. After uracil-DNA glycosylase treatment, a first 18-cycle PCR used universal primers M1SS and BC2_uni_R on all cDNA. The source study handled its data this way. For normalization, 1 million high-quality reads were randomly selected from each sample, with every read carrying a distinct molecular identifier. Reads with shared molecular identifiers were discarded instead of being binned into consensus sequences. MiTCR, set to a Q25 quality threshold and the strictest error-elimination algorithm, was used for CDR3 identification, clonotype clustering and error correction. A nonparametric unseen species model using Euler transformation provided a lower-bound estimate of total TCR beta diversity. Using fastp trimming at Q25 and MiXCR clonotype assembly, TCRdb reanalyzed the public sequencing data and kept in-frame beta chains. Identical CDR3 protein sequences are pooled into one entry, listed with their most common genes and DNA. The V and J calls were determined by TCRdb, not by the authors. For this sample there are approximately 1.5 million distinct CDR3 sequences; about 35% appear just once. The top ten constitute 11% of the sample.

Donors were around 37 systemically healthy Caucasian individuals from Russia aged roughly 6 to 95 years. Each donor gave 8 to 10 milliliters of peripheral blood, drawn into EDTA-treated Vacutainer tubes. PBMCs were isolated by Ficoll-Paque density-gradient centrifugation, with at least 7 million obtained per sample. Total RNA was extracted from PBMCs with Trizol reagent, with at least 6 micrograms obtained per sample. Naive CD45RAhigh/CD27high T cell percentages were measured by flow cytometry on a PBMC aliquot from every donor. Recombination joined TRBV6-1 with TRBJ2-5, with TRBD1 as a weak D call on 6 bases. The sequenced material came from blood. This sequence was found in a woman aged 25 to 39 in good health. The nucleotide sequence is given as TGTGCCAGCAACCCCCCAGGGGCTGGGGGAGAGACCCAGTACTTC. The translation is CASNPPGAGGETQYF.